This T cell receptor (beta chain) was recorded in a study of cytomegalovirus exposure and HLA in healthy donors. Study outcomes and limitations: Rare TCR sequences predominated, though certain public TCRs were found in many donors.

On this clone: The antigen remains undetermined.

CDR1 is MNHNS and CDR2 is SASEGT in the germline V gene. V trimming: 2 bases; J trimming: 2 bases; junction bases outside the gene matches: 5. CDR3 length: 16 amino acids. 13 Jbeta primers and 60 Vbeta primers were used for the PCR. Using immunoSEQ multiplex PCR, the repertoire was profiled, and TCRdb retains in-frame clones only, with some absent. This table holds about 160,000 clones, around four fifths found once. This receptor was obtained from a woman between 18 and 29 years old in good health and CMV-seronegative. The chain is built from TRBV6-1 and TRBJ2-1, with 8 bases aligning to TRBD2. Sequences were obtained from PBMCs. The CDR3 DNA reads TGTGCCAGCAGTGAAATAACGGGAGGGCCCTACAATGAGCAGTTCTTC. The encoded protein is CASSEITGGPYNEQFF.